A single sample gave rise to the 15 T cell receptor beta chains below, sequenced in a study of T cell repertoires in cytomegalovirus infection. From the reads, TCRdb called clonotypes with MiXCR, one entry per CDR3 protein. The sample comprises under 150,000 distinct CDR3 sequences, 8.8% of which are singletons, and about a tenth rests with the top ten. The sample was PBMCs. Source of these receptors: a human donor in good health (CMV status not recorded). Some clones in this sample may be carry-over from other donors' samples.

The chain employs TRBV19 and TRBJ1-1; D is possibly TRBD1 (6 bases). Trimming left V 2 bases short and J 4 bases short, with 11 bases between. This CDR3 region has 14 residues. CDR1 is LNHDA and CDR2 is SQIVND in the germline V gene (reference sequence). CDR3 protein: CASSIPGVGTEAFF. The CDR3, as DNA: TGTGCCAGTAGTATACCAGGGGTTGGCACTGAAGCTTTCTTT.

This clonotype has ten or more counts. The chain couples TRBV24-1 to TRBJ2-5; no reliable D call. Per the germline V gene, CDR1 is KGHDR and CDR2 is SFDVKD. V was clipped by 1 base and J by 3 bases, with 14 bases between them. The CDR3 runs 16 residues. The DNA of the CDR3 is TGTGCCACCAGTGATTTCGGCTTCACCCTTGAAGAGACCCAGTACTTC. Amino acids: CATSDFGFTLEETQYF.

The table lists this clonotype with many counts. In DNA, the CDR3 is TGTGCCAGCAGCTTGACAGGGGAAAACATTCAGTACTTC. Residues: CASSLTGENIQYF. The rearrangement uses TRBV6-1 and TRBJ2-4; TRBD1 agrees at 8 bases. CDR1 MNHNS and CDR2 SASEGT come from the germline V gene. The CDR3 is made up of 13 amino acids. The V and J ends lost 6 bases and 5 bases, in that order; junction bases with no gene match: 3.

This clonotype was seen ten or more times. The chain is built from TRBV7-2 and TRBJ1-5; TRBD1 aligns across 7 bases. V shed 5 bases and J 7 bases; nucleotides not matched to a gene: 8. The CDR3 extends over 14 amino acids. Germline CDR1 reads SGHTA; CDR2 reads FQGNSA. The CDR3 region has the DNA TGTGCCAGCAGCCAGGACAGGTTCGGGCAGCCCCAGCATTTT. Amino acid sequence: CASSQDRFGQPQHF.

The CDR3 region is CASNPRQISYNEQFF. DNA of the CDR3: TGTGCCAGCAACCCACGGCAGATCTCCTACAATGAGCAGTTCTTC. This chain connects TRBV2 to TRBJ2-1, with D unclear. CDR1 and CDR2 from the germline V gene are SNHLY and FYNNEI. The CDR3 has 15 amino acids. Trimming shortened V by 7 bases and J by 0 bases, and 13 bases separated the two germline ends.

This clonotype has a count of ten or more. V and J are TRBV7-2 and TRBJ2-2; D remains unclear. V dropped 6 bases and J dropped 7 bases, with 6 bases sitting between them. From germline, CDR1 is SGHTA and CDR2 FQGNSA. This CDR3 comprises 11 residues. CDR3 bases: TGTGCCAGCAGTAGACGCGGGGAGCTGTTTTTT. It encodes CASSRRGELFF.

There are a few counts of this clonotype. The chain's CDR3 is CASSRLGQREQYF. In nucleotides, the CDR3 is TGTGCCAGCAGCCGCCTAGGACAGCGGGAGCAGTACTTC. The chain joins TRBV14 to TRBJ2-7; maybe TRBD1 (6 bases). Per germline, CDR1 SGHDN and CDR2 FVKESK. The CDR3 contains 13 residues. V lost 4 bases, J lost 7 bases, and 14 bases lay in between.

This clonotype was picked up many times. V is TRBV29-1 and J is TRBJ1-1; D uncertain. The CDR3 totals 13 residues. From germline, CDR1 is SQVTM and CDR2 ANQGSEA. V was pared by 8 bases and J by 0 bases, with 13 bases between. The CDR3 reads CSPVQTMNTEAFF. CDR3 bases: TGCAGCCCTGTACAGACAATGAACACTGAAGCTTTCTTT.

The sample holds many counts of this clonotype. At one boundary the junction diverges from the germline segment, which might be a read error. CDR3 bases: TGTGCCAGCAGCTTGGTACAGTATGGTTACACCTTC. Amino acid sequence: CASSLVQYGYTF. The chain is built from TRBV11-2 and TRBJ1-2; D remains unclear. Germline V gene data show CDR1 as SGHAT and CDR2 as FQNNGV. The CDR3 has 12 residues.

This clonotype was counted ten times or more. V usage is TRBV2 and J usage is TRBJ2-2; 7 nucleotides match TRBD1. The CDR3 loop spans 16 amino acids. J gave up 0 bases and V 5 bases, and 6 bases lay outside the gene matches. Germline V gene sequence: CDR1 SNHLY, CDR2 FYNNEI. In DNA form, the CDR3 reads TGTGCCAGCAGTCTATCCGGGACAGCGAACACCGGGGAGCTGTTTTTT. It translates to CASSLSGTANTGELFF.

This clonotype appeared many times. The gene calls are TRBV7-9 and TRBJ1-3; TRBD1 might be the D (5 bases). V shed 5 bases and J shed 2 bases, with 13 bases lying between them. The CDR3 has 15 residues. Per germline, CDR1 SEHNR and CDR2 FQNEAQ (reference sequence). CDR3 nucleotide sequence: TGTGCCAGCAGCCAAGACGCAGGGACTGGAAACACCATATATTTT. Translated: CASSQDAGTGNTIYF.

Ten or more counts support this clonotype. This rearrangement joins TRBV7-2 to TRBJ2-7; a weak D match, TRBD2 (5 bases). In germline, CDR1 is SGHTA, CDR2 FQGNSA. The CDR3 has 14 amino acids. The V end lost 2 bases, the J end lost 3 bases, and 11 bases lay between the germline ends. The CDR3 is CASSLRGLLYEQYF. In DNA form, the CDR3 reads TGTGCCAGCAGCTTAAGAGGGCTGCTCTACGAGCAGTACTTC.

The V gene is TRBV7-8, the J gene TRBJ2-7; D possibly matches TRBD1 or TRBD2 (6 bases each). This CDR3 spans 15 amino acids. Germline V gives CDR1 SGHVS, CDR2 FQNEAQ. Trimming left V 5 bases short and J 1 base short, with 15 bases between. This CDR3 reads CASSPRRGTSYEQYF. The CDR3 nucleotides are TGTGCCAGCAGCCCAAGGAGGGGGACTTCCTACGAGCAGTACTTC.

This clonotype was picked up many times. The CDR3 loop is CASSPHRDSGPSNQPQHF. In DNA form, the CDR3 reads TGTGCCAGCAGCCCCCATAGGGACAGTGGGCCTTCCAATCAGCCCCAGCATTTT. V is TRBV7-2 and J is TRBJ1-5; 7 bases map to TRBD1. The germline gives CDR1 SGHTA, CDR2 FQGNSA. Trimming removed 5 bases from V and 3 bases from J; junction bases left unmatched: 16. This CDR3 is built from 18 residues.

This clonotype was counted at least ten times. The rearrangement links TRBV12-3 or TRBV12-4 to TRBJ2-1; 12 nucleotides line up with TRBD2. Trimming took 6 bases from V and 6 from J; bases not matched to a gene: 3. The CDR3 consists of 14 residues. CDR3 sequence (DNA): TGTGCCAGCAGGCCTAGCGGGGGGGTCAATGAGCAGTTCTTC. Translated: CASRPSGGVNEQFF.